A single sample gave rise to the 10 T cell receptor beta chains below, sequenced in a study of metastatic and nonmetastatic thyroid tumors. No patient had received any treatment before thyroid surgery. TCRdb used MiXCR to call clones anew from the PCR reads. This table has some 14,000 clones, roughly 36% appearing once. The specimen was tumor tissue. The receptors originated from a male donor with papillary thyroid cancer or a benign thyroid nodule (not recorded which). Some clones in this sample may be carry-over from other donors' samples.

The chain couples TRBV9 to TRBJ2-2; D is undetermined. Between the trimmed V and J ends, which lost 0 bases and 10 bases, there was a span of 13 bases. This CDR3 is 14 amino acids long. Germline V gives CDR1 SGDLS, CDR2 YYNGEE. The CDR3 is CASSVAKGGVELFF. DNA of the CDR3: TGTGCCAGCAGCGTAGCAAAGGGCGGCGTGGAGCTGTTTTTT.

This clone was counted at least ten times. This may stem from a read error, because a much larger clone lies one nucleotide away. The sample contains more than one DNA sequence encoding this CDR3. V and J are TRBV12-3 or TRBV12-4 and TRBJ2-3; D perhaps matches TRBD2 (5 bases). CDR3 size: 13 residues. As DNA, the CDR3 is TGTGCCAGCAGTTTGCGGGTCACAGATACACAGTATTTT. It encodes CASSLRVTDTQYF.

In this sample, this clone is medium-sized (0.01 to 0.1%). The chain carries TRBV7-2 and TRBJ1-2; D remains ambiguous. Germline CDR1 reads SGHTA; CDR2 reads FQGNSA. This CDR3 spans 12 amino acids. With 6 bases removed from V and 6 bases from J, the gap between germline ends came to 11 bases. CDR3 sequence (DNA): TGTGCCAGCAGATCGGACGGAGATGGCTACACCTTC. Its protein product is CASRSDGDGYTF. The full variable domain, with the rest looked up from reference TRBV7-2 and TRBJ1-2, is GAGVSQSPSNKVTEKGKDVELRCDPISGHTALYWYRQSLGQGLEFLIYFQGNSAPDKSGLPSDRFSAERTGGSVSTLTIQRTQQEDSAVYLCASRSDGDGYTFGSGTRLTVV.

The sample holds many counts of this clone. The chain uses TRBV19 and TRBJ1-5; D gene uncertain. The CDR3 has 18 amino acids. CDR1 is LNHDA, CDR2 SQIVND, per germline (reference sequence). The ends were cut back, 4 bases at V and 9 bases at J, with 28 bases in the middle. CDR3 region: CASSNPERRESGGRPQHF. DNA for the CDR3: TGTGCCAGTAGTAATCCAGAACGGAGAGAATCAGGTGGTCGGCCCCAGCATTTT.

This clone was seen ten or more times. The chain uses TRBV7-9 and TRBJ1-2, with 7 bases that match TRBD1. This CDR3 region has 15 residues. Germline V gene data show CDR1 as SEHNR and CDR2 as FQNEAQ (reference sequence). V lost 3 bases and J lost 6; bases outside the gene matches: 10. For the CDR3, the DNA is TGTGCCAGCAGCTTCCTAATGACAGGGACCAATGGCTACACCTTC. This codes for CASSFLMTGTNGYTF.

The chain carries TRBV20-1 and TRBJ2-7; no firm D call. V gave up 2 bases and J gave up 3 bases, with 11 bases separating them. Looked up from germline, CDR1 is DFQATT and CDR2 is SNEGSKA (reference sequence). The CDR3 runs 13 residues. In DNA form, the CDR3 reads TGCAGTGCTAGATTCCCCTTTGGCTACGAGCAGTACTTC. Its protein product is CSARFPFGYEQYF.

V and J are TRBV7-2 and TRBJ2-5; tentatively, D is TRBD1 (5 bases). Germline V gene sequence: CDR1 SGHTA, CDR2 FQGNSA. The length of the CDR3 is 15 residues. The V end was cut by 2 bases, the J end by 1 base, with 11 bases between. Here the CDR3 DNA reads TGTGCCAGCAGCTTACGCTCGCAGGGCCAAGAGACCCAGTACTTC. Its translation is CASSLRSQGQETQYF.

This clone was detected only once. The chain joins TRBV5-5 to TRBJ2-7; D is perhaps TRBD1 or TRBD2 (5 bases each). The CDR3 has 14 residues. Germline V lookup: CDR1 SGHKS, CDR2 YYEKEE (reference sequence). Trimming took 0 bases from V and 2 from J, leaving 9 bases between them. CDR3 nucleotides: TGTGCCAGCAGCTTGGTCCAGGGACCCTACGAGCAGTACTTC. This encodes CASSLVQGPYEQYF.

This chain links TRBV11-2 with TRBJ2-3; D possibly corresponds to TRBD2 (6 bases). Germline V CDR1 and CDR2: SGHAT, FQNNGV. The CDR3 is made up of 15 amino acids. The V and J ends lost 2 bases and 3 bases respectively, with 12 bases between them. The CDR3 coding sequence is TGTGCCAGCAGCTTATACGGGGGTACGACAGATACGCAGTATTTT. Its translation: CASSLYGGTTDTQYF. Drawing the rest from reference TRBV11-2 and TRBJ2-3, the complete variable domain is EAGVAQSPRYKIIEKRQSVAFWCNPISGHATLYWYQQILGQGPKLLIQFQNNGVVDDSQLPKDRFSAERLKGVDSTLKIQPAKLEDSAVYLCASSLYGGTTDTQYFGPGTRLTVL.

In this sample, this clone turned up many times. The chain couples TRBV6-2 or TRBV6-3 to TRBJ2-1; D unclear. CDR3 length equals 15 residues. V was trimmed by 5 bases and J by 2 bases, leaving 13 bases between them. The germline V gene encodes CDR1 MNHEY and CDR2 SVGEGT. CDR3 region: CASSRPSGTYNEQFF. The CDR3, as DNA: TGTGCCAGCAGTCGCCCGTCCGGAACCTACAATGAGCAGTTCTTC.